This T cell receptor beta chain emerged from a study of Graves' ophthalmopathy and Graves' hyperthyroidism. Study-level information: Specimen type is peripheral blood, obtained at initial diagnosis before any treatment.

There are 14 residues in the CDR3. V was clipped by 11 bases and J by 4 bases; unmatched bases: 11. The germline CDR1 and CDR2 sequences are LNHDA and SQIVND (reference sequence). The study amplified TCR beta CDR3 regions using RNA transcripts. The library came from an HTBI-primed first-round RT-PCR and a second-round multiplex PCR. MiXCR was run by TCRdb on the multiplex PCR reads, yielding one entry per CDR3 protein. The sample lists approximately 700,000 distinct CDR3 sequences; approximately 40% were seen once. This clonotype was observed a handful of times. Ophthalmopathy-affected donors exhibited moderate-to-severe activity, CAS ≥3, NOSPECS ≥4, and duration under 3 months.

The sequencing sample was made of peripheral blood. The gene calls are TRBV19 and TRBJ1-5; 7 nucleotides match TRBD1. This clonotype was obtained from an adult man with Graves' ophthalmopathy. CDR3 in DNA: TGTGCCGGGGGTTCTGGGACAGCTAATCAGCCCCAGCATTTT. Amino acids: CAGGSGTANQPQHF. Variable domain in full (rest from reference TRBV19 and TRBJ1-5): DGGITQSPKYLFRKEGQNVTLSCEQNLNHDAMYWYRQDPGQGLRLIYYSQIVNDFQKGDIAEGYSVSREKKESFPLTVTSAQKNPTAFYLCAGGSGTANQPQHFGDGTRLSIL.